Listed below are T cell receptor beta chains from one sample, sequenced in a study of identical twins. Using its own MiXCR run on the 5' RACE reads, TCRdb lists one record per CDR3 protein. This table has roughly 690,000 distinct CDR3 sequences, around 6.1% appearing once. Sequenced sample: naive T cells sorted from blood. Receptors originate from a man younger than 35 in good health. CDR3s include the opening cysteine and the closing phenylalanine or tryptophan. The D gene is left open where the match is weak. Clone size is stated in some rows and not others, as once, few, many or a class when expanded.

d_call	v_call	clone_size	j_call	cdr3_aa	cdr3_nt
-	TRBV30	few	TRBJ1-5	CAWSGGRDQPQHF	TGTGCCTGGAGTGGGGGCCGTGATCAGCCCCAGCATTTT
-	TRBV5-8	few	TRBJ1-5	CASRGHLNQPQHF	TGTGCCAGCAGAGGACATCTCAATCAGCCCCAGCATTTT
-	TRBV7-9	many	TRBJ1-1	CASSSGELNTEAFF	TGTGCCAGCTCATCGGGTGAATTGAACACTGAAGCTTTCTTT
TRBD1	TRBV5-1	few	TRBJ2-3	CASSGTGQANTDTQYF	TGCGCCAGCAGCGGAACGGGACAGGCTAACACAGATACGCAGTATTTT
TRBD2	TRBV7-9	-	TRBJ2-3	CASSKPGLAGGEVEYF	TGTGCCAGCAGCAAGCCGGGACTAGCGGGAGGGGAAGTCGAGTATTTT
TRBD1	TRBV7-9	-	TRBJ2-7	CASSSSPRGSSYEQYF	TGTGCCAGCAGCTCGTCCCCCAGGGGGAGCTCCTACGAGCAGTACTTC
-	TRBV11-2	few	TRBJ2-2	CASSLDLTTTGELFF	TGTGCCAGCAGCTTAGATCTAACCACCACCGGGGAGCTGTTTTTT
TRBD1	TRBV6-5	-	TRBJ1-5	CASSFGRTGSNQPQHF	TGTGCCAGCAGTTTTGGAAGGACAGGAAGCAATCAGCCCCAGCATTTT
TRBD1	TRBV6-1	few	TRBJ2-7	CASRTLGQGYEQYF	TGTGCCAGCAGAACTCTCGGACAGGGCTACGAGCAGTACTTC
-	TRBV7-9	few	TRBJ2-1	CASSPFGGSSYNEQFF	TGTGCCAGCAGCCCTTTCGGGGGAAGCTCCTACAATGAGCAGTTCTTC